This paragraph covers one T cell receptor beta chain sequence. This entry belongs to a study of long-term antiretroviral therapy in people with HIV. The overall study: First collections came about a decade before the 2015 immediate-ART recommendation.

V was clipped by 7 bases and J by 5 bases; unmatched bases: 7. CDR1 and CDR2 (germline): SGHRS, YFSETQ. This CDR3 contains 14 residues. Survey-level resolution applied to immunoSEQ assay v3.0. Method: immunoSEQ multiplex PCR; TCRdb's copy keeps in-frame clones and lacks some. The profile shows approximately 24,000 clones, approximately 80% of them singletons. The chain is built from TRBV5-1 and TRBJ2-1; 9 positions match TRBD1. The material sequenced was unsorted PBMCs, taken 1.1 years before starting antiretroviral therapy. This clonotype originated in a woman younger than 45 with HIV. The CDR3 DNA sequence: TGCGCCAGCGGCGGGACAGGGAGCGACAATGAGCAGTTCTTC. It encodes CASGGTGSDNEQFF.